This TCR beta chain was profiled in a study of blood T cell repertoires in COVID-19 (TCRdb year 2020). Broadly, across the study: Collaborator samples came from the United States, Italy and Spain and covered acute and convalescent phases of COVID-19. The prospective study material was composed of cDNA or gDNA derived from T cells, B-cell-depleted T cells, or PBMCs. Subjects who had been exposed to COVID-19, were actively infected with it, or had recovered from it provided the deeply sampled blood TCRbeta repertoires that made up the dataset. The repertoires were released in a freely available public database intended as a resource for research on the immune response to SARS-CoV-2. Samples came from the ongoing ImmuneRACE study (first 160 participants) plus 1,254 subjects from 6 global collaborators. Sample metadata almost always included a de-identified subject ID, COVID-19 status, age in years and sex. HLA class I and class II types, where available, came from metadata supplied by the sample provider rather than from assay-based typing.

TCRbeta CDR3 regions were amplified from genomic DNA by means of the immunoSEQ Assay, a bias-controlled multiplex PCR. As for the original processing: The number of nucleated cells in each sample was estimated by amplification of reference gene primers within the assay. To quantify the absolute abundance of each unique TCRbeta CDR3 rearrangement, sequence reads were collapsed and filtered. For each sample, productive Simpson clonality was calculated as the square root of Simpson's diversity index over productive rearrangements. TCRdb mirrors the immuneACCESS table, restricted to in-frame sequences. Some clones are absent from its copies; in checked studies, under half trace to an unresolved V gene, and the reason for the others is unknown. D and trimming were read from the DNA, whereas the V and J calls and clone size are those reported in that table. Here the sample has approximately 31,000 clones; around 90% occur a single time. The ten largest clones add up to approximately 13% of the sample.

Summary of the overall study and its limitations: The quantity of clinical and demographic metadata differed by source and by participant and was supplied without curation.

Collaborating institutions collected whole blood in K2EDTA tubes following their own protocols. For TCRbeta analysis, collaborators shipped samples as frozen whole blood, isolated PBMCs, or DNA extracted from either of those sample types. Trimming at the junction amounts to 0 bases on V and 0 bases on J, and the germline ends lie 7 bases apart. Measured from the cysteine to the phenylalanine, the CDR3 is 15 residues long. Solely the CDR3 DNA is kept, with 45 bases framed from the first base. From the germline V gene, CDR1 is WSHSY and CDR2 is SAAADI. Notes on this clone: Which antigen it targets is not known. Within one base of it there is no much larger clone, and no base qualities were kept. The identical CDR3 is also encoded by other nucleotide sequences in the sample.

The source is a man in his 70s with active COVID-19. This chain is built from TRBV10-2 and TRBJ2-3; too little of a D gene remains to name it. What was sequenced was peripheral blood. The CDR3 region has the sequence CASSESPVSTDTQYF. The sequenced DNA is TGCGCCAGCAGTGAGTCGCCAGTTAGCACAGATACGCAGTATTTT.